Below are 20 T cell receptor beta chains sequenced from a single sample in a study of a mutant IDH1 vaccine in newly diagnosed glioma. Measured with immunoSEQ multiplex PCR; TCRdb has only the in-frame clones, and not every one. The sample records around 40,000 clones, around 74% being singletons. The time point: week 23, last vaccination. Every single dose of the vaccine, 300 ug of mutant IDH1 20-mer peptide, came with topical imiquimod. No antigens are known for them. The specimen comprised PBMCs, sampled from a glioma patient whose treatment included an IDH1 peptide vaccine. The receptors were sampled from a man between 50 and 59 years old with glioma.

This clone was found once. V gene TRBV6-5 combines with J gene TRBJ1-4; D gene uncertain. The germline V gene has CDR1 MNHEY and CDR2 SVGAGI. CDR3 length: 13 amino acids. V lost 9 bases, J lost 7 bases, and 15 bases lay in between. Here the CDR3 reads CASRRRVGEKLFF. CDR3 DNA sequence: TGTGCCAGTAGAAGGAGGGTGGGTGAAAAACTGTTTTTT.

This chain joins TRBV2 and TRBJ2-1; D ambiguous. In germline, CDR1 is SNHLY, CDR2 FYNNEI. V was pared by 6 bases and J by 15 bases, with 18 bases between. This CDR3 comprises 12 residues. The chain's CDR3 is CASSTTEARGFF. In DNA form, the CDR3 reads TGTGCCAGCAGCACAACAGAGGCTAGAGGGTTCTTC.

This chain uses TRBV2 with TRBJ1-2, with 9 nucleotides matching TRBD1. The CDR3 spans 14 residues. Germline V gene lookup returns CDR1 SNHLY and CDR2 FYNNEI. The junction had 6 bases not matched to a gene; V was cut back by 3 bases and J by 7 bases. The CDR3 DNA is TGTGCCAGCAGTGAGATCGGACAGGGGTTTGGCTACACCTTC. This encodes CASSEIGQGFGYTF.

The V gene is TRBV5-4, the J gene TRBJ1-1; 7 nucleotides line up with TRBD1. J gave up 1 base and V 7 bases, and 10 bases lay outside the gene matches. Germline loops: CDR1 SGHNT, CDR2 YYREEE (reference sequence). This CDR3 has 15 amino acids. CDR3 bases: TGTGCCAGCCTCGACAGGGCGGGAGGGAACACTGAAGCTTTCTTT. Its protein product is CASLDRAGGNTEAFF.

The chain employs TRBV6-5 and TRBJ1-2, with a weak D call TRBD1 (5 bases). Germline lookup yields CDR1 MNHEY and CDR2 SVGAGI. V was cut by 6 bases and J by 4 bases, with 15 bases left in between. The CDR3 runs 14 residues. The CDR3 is CASRRLWGFYGYTF. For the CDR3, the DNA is TGTGCCAGCAGGCGCCTGTGGGGCTTCTATGGCTACACCTTC.

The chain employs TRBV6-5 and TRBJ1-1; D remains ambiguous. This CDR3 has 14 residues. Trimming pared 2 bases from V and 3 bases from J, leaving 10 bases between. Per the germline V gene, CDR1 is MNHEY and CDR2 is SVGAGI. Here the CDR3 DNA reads TGTGCCAGCAGTTACCAAACCCTATACACTGAAGCTTTCTTT. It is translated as CASSYQTLYTEAFF.

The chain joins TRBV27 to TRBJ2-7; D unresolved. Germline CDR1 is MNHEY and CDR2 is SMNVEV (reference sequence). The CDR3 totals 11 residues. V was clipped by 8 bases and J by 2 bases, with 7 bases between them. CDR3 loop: CASGHTYEQYF. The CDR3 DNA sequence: TGTGCCAGCGGGCACACCTACGAGCAGTACTTC.

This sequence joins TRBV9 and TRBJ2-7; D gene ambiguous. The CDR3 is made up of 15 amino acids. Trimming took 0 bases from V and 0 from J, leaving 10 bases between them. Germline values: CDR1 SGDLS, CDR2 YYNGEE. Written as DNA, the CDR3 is TGTGCCAGCAGCGTAGGCCCGCAGAGCTCCTACGAGCAGTACTTC. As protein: CASSVGPQSSYEQYF.

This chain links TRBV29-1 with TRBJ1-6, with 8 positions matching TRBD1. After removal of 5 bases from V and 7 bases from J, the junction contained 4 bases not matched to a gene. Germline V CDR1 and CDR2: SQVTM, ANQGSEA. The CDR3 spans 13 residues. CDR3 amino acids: CSVLDRENSPLHF. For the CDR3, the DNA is TGCAGCGTTCTGGACAGGGAGAATTCACCCCTCCACTTT. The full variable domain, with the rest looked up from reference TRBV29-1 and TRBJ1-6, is SAVISQKPSRDICQRGTSLTIQCQVDSQVTMMFWYRQQPGQSLTLIATANQGSEATYESGFVIDKFPISRPNLTFSTLTVSNMSPEDSSIYLCSVLDRENSPLHFGNGTRLTVT.

The CDR3 reads CASSQDRKLAVGDTQYF. The CDR3 DNA reads TGCGCCAGCAGCCAAGATCGAAAACTAGCAGTTGGAGATACGCAGTATTTT. The chain recombines TRBV4-3 with TRBJ2-3; maybe TRBD2 (6 bases). This CDR3 is 17 amino acids long. Germline CDR1 LGHNA, CDR2 YSLEER. The V end lost 0 bases, the J end lost 5 bases, and 18 bases lay between the germline ends.

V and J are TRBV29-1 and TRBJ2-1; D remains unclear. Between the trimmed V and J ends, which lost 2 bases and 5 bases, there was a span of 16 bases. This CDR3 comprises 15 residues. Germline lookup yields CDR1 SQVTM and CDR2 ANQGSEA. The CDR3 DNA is TGCAGCGTTGAAATCAAAGGGTTGGGTAACAATGAGCAGTTCTTC. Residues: CSVEIKGLGNNEQFF.

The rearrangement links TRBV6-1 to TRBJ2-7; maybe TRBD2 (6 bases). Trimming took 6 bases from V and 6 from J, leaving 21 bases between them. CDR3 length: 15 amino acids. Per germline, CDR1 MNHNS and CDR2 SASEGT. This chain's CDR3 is CASRNPGSRRGEQYF. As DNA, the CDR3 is TGTGCCAGCAGGAACCCGGGTTCAAGGCGGGGCGAGCAGTACTTC.

CDR3 amino acids: CASSGSVRAGANYGYTF. CDR3 sequence (DNA): TGTGCCAGCAGTGGATCAGTCCGGGCAGGAGCTAACTATGGCTACACCTTC. This chain links TRBV2 with TRBJ1-2; D is unresolved. Germline values: CDR1 SNHLY, CDR2 FYNNEI. The CDR3 runs 17 residues. Trimming pared 4 bases from V and 0 bases from J, leaving 18 bases between.

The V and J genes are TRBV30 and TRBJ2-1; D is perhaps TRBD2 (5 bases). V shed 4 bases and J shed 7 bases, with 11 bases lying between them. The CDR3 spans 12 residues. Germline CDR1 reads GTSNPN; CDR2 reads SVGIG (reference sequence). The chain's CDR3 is CAWIRGQNEQFF. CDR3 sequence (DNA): TGTGCCTGGATACGGGGTCAGAATGAGCAGTTCTTC. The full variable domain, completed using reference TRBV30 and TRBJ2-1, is SQTIHQWPATLVQPVGSPLSLECTVEGTSNPNLYWYRQAAGRGLQLLFYSVGIGQISSEVPQNLSASRPQDRQFILSSKKLLLSDSGFYLCAWIRGQNEQFFGPGTRLTVL.

The CDR3 DNA follows: TGTGCCTGGAGTTTCTCAGAGCCTAACTATGGCTACACCTTC. Protein: CAWSFSEPNYGYTF. V gene TRBV30 combines with J gene TRBJ1-2, with D hard to call. V was pared by 2 bases and J by 0 bases, with 10 bases between. Germline CDR1 GTSNPN, CDR2 SVGIG (reference sequence). CDR3 length: 14 amino acids. The full variable domain, its missing parts supplied by reference TRBV30 and TRBJ1-2, is SQTIHQWPATLVQPVGSPLSLECTVEGTSNPNLYWYRQAAGRGLQLLFYSVGIGQISSEVPQNLSASRPQDRQFILSSKKLLLSDSGFYLCAWSFSEPNYGYTFGSGTRLTVV.

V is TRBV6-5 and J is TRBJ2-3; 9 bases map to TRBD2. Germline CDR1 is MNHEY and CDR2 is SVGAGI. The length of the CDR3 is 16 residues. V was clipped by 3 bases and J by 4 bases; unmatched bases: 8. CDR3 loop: CASSYQNSGGSDTQYF. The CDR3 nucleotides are TGTGCCAGCAGTTATCAAAATAGCGGGGGTTCAGATACGCAGTATTTT.

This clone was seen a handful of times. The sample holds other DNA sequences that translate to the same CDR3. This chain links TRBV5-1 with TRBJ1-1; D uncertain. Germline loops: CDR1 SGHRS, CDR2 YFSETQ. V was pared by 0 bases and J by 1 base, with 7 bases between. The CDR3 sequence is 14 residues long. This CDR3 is CASSLDSSNTEAFF. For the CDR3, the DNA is TGCGCCAGCAGCTTGGACAGTTCGAACACTGAAGCTTTCTTT.

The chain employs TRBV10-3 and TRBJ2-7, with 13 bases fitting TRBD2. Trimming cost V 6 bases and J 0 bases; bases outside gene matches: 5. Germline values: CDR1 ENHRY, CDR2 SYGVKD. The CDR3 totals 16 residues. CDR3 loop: CAISWGLAGSSYEQYF. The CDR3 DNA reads TGTGCCATCAGCTGGGGACTAGCGGGGAGCTCCTACGAGCAGTACTTC.

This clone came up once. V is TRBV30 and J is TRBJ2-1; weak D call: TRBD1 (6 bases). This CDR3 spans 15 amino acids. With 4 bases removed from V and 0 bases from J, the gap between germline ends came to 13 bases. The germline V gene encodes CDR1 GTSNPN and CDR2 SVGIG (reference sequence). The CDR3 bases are TGTGCCTGGACCTACAGGGTCAGCTCCTACAATGAGCAGTTCTTC. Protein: CAWTYRVSSYNEQFF.

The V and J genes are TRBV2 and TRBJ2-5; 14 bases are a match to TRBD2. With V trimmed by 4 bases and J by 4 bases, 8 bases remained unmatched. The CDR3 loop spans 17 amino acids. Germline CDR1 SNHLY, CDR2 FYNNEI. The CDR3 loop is CASSAMGTSGGRETQYF. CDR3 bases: TGTGCCAGCAGTGCAATGGGGACTAGCGGGGGTAGAGAGACCCAGTACTTC.